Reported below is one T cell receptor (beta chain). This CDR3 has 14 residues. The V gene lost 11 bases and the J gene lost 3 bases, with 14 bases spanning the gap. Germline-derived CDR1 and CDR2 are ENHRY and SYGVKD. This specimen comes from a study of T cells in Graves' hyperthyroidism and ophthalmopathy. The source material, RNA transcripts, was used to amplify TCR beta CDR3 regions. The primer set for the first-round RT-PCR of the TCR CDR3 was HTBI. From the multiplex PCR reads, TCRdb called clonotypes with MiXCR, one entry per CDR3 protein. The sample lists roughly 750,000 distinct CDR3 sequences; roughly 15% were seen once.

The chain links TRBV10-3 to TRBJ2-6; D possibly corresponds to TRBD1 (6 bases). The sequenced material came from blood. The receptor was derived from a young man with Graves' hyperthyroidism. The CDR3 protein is CACTSGVGANVLTF. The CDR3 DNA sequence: TGTGCCTGTACTTCAGGGGTTGGGGCCAACGTCCTGACTTTC.